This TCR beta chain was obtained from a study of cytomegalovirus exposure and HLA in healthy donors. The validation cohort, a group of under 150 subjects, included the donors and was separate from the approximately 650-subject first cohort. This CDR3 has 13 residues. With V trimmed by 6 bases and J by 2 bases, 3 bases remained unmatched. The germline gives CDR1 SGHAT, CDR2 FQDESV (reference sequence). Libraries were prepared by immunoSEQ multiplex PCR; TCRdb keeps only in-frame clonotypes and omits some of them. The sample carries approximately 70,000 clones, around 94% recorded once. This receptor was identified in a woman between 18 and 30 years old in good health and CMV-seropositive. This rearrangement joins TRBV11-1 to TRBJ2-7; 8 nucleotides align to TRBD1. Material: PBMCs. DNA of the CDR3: TGTGCCAGCAGGCGGACAGGGCCCTACGAGCAGTACTTC. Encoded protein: CASRRTGPYEQYF.